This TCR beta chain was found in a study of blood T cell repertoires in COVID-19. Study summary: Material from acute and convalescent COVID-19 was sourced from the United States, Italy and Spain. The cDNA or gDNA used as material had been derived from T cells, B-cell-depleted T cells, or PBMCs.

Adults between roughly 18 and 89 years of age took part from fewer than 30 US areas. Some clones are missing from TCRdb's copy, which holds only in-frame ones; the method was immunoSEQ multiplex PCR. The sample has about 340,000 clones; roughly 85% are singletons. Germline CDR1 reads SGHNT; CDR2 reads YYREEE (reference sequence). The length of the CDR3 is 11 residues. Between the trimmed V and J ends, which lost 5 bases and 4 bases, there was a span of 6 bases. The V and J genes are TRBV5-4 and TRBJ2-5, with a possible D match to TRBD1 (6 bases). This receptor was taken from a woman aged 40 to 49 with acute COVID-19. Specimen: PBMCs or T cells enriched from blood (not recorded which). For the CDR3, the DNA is TGTGCCAGCAGACAGGGAGAGACCCAGTACTTC. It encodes CASRQGETQYF.